This T cell receptor beta chain comes out of a study of blood T cells in healthy people across ages. The V end was cut by 6 bases, the J end by 5 bases, with 10 bases between. The CDR3 runs 12 residues. Germline loops: CDR1 MNHNY, CDR2 SVGAGI (reference sequence). Combining a sample-barcoded 5' primer with a J-beta primer mix, a second PCR ran for about 7 to 11 cycles. TCRdb reprocessed the 5' RACE reads via MiXCR and lists one record per CDR3 protein. This table has 380,000 or so distinct CDR3 sequences, about 55% appearing once. Investigators took approximately 10 milliliters of peripheral blood from every donor.

The chain employs TRBV6-6 and TRBJ1-1, with D hard to call. Sequenced sample: blood. This sequence originates from a man in his fifties or sixties in good health. Written as DNA, the CDR3 is TGTGCCAGCAGGGGATGGGAGACTGAAGCTTTCTTT. Its translation: CASRGWETEAFF.